The sequence of this T cell receptor (beta chain) was determined in a study of T-cell reconstitution after alpha-beta-depleted transplantation in children. The TCRbeta library was prepared with unique molecular identifiers. TCRdb re-called the PCR reads with MiXCR, one entry per CDR3 protein. The sample holds some 500,000 distinct CDR3 sequences; about 31% are singletons and the top ten take more than 2%. This CDR3 contains 15 residues. Germline V lookup: CDR1 DFQATT, CDR2 SNEGSKA (reference sequence). With 3 bases clipped from V and 7 bases from J, the junction kept 6 bases outside the gene matches.

This clonotype originated in a human donor who donated a stem cell graft to a child with aplastic anemia. The sequencing here drew on PBMCs from the stem cell graft donor, taken from the stem cell graft. The V call is TRBV20-1, the J call TRBJ2-4; 13 nucleotides match TRBD2. CDR3 amino acids: CSARQLAGGRNIQYF. DNA of the CDR3: TGCAGTGCTAGGCAACTAGCGGGAGGGCGCAACATTCAGTACTTC.